The 2 T cell receptor beta chains below were found in one sample sequenced in a study of regulatory T cells in long-lasting Graves disease. In building TCR beta libraries, iRepertoire HTBI primers were used together with Arm-PCR of CDR3 regions. TCRdb called the multiplex PCR reads again in MiXCR, with one record for every CDR3 protein. The sample has 560,000 or so distinct CDR3 sequences; roughly 16% are singletons. Documented time point: newly diagnosed GD, antithyroid drugs for less than 3 months. Extracted PBMC RNA gave rise to the TCR library. In addition, the sample was reused for a study of T cells in Graves' hyperthyroidism and ophthalmopathy.

Sample: peripheral blood mononuclear cells (PBMCs), taken at new diagnosis, from a patient treated with antithyroid drugs. The receptors were gathered from a man aged 18-30 years with Graves disease.

This clonotype appeared a few times. The genes are TRBV10-3 and TRBJ2-7, with D perhaps TRBD1 (6 bases). Trimming stripped 4 bases from V and 3 bases from J, with 25 bases between. Germline CDR1 is ENHRY and CDR2 is SYGVKD. CDR3 length equals 18 residues. The CDR3 bases are TGTGCCATCAGTGGGGATACACGGACAGACAACCCAATCTACGAGCAGTACTTC. Translating it yields CAISGDTRTDNPIYEQYF.

This clonotype was counted a few times. V is TRBV27 and J is TRBJ1-5, with D possibly TRBD1 on 6 matching bases. This CDR3 comprises 15 residues. Germline CDR1 is MNHEY and CDR2 is SMNVEV (reference sequence). V lost 6 bases and J lost 0, with 12 bases in between. In DNA form, the CDR3 reads TGTGCCAGCAGCATAGGGGGGGCTAGCAATCAGCCCCAGCATTTT. As protein: CASSIGGASNQPQHF.